This TCR beta chain came from a study of somatic mutations in cytotoxic T cells in rheumatoid arthritis. For this clone: Its antigen is currently unknown.

Study-wide findings and caveats: Rising age went with increasing CD8+ clonality in rheumatoid arthritis patients; healthy controls showed no such increase.

TCRdb's copy holds only in-frame clones and misses some; the assay was immunoSEQ multiplex PCR. The table records about 26,000 clones, about 81% of them present only once. This CDR3 comprises 12 residues. Trimming stripped 2 bases from V and 2 bases from J, with 3 bases between. Germline assignment: CDR1 SEHNR and CDR2 FQNEAQ (reference sequence). The clonotype comes from a middle-aged man in good health. This sequence joins TRBV7-9 and TRBJ1-1; D unresolved. Sequencing used CD8+ T cells sorted from blood. CDR3 loop: CASSLLNTEAFF. CDR3 sequence (DNA): TGTGCCAGCAGCTTACTCAACACTGAAGCTTTCTTT.